This T cell receptor beta chain comes out of a study of response to subunit inactivated influenza vaccine. Study findings and constraints: The study's authors posited that every seasonal influenza vaccination enlists few new T cells.

One entry per CDR3 protein, called by TCRdb with MiXCR from the RT-PCR reads. Altogether approximately 730,000 distinct CDR3 sequences are present, approximately 15% being singletons, with the ten largest covering roughly 6.4%. Worth noting for this clonotype: Its antigen is still unknown.

In germline, CDR1 is MNHEY, CDR2 SMNVEV (reference sequence). V trimming: 6 bases; J trimming: 6 bases; junction bases outside the gene matches: 4. The CDR3 sequence is 13 residues long. The clonotype was recovered from a man aged 50-60 years who received an inactivated influenza vaccine. The V call is TRBV27, the J call TRBJ2-5; 10 nucleotides line up with TRBD2. Sequenced here: PBMCs from blood, sampled around 15 days before vaccination. The CDR3, as DNA: TGTGCCAGCAGATCTAGCGGGAGTAAGACCCAGTACTTC. Protein sequence: CASRSSGSKTQYF.